This T cell receptor (beta chain) was sequenced for a study of blood T cell repertoires in COVID-19. Germline CDR1 and CDR2: MNHEY and SMNVEV (reference sequence). V lost 3 bases, J lost 5 bases, and 15 bases stayed unmatched. This CDR3 has 17 residues. Profiling relied on immunoSEQ multiplex PCR, and the TCRdb table lists in-frame clones only, not all of them. The sample includes hundreds of thousands of clones, roughly 91% of them seen just once. The V and J genes are TRBV27 and TRBJ2-7; 8 bases are a match to TRBD1. Sample: PBMCs or T cells enriched from blood (not recorded which). This receptor was taken from a woman aged 55 to 70 in a cohort exposed to, infected with or recovered from COVID-19 (not recorded which). CDR3 sequence reads: CASSFGTGRVEGNEQYF. Here the CDR3 DNA reads TGTGCCAGCAGTTTCGGGACAGGAAGGGTGGAGGGGAACGAGCAGTACTTC.